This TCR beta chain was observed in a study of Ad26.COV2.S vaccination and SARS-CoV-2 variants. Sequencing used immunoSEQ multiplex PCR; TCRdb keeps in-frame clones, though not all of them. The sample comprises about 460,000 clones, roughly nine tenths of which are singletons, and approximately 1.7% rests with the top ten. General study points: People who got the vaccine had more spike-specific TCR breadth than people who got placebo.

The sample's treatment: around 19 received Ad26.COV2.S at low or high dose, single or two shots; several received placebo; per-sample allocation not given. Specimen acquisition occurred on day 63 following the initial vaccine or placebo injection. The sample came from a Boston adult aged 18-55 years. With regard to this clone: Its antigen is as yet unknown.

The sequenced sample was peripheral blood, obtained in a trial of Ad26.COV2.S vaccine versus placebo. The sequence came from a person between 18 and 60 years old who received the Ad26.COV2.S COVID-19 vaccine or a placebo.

CDR3 DNA: TGTGCCAGCAGCGCGGGACAGTCCTATGGCTACACCTTC. It codes for CASSAGQSYGYTF. This chain uses TRBV9 with TRBJ1-2, with 7 bases identical to TRBD1. The CDR3 spans 13 residues. V was clipped by 3 bases and J by 4 bases; unmatched bases: 3. Germline V gene data show CDR1 as SGDLS and CDR2 as YYNGEE.